This T cell receptor beta chain was sequenced for a study of regulatory T cells in long-lasting Graves disease. The overall study: For a period under 3 months, newly diagnosed Graves' patients had taken antithyroid drugs.

The CDR3 runs 16 residues. Germline V CDR1 and CDR2: SEHNR, FQNEAQ (reference sequence). Trimming pared 7 bases from V and 2 bases from J, leaving 19 bases between. Time point meaning: newly diagnosed GD, antithyroid drugs for less than 3 months. Researchers made the TCR library from RNA that was extracted from PBMCs. Whole-study results and caveats: Patients with persistent disease showed a bias toward TRBV28, TRBJ1-2 and TRBJ2-5. The TCR repertoire of persistent Graves' patients was less diverse than that of newly diagnosed ones. Patients with persistent disease shared 2,741 public clonotypes, outpacing the approximately 970 shared by new patients.

Ten or more counts support this clonotype. Its antigen remains unknown. TCR beta libraries were built with iRepertoire HTBI primers and Arm-PCR of CDR3 regions. TCRdb re-called the multiplex PCR reads through MiXCR, storing one row per CDR3 protein. The data show about 220,000 distinct CDR3 sequences, about 17% seen once. Here the sequenced sample was peripheral blood mononuclear cells (PBMCs), taken at new diagnosis, from a patient treated with antithyroid drugs. This TCR came from a female donor with Graves disease. This chain joins TRBV7-9 and TRBJ2-3; tentatively, D is TRBD1 or TRBD2 (5 bases each). CDR3 in amino acids: CASIPEGDPTTDTQYF. For the CDR3, the DNA is TGTGCCAGCATCCCCGAAGGGGACCCCACCACAGATACGCAGTATTTT.